The 16 T cell receptor beta chains reported below all come from one sample, sequenced in a study of blood T cell repertoires in COVID-19. Profiling relied on immunoSEQ multiplex PCR, and the TCRdb table lists in-frame clones only, not all of them. Of a few hundred thousand clones in the sample, 75% to 90% were seen once. The sample was PBMCs or T cells enriched from blood (not recorded which). The receptors here all came from a man aged 40-50 years who had recovered from COVID-19.

The J gene is TRBJ1-2, the V gene TRBV7-6; 9 bases match TRBD1. Trimming took 2 bases from V and 6 from J; bases not matched to a gene: 7. The germline V gene has CDR1 SGHVS and CDR2 FNYEAQ. The CDR3 totals 15 residues. CDR3 amino acids: CASSLSSGQGHGYTF. The CDR3 DNA sequence: TGTGCCAGCAGCTTATCCTCGGGACAGGGCCATGGCTACACCTTC. Filled out from reference TRBV7-6 and TRBJ1-2, the complete variable domain reads GAGVSQSPRYKVTKRGQDVALRCDPISGHVSLYWYRQALGQGPEFLTYFNYEAQQDKSGLPNDRFSAERPEGSISTLTIQRTEQRDSAMYRCASSLSSGQGHGYTFGSGTRLTVV.

This chain links TRBV5-1 with TRBJ2-7; 9 bases are a match to TRBD1. This CDR3 region has 14 residues. V lost 5 bases, J lost 0 bases, and 3 bases stayed unmatched. CDR1 is SGHRS, CDR2 YFSETQ, per germline. The DNA for the CDR3 is TGCGCCAGCAGTTGGACAGGGGACTCCTACGAGCAGTACTTC. Its protein product is CASSWTGDSYEQYF.

The V gene is TRBV3-1 (or the pseudogene TRBV3-2), the J gene TRBJ1-3; 7 bases match TRBD1. The CDR3 runs to 15 residues. Trimming took 5 bases from V and 6 from J; bases not matched to a gene: 10. In germline, CDR1 is LGHDT, CDR2 YNNKEL (reference sequence). The CDR3 DNA sequence: TGTGCCAGCAGCGTCCGACAGGGCAGGAAAAACACCATATATTTT. Amino acid sequence: CASSVRQGRKNTIYF.

This chain links TRBV3-1 (or the pseudogene TRBV3-2) with TRBJ1-2; weak D call: TRBD1 (6 bases). V was clipped by 3 bases and J by 0 bases, with 17 bases between them. Germline CDR1 LGHDT, CDR2 YNNKEL (reference sequence). This CDR3 has 17 residues. The CDR3 spells CASSHRKGGFTNYGYTF. In DNA, the CDR3 is TGTGCCAGCAGCCATCGTAAAGGGGGTTTTACTAACTATGGCTACACCTTC.

This chain links TRBV29-1 with TRBJ2-5, with 7 bases that match TRBD2. The ends lost 5 bases at V and 1 base at J; junction bases unmatched: 7. Germline V gene data show CDR1 as SQVTM and CDR2 as ANQGSEA. The CDR3 extends over 14 amino acids. CDR3 DNA sequence: TGCAGCGTTTCCAGCGGGGACTTCCAAGAGACCCAGTACTTC. It yields the protein CSVSSGDFQETQYF.

The rearrangement joins TRBV27 to TRBJ1-1; D is undetermined. The CDR3 totals 14 residues. The V and J ends lost 6 bases and 0 bases respectively, with 11 bases between them. Germline CDR1 is MNHEY and CDR2 is SMNVEV (reference sequence). The CDR3 nucleotides are TGTGCCAGCAGCCCCCCACACATGAACACTGAAGCTTTCTTT. It yields the protein CASSPPHMNTEAFF.

This chain links TRBV3-1 (or the pseudogene TRBV3-2) with TRBJ2-7, with 14 bases fitting TRBD2. CDR3 length equals 16 residues. Germline CDR1 LGHDT, CDR2 YNNKEL (reference sequence). J was trimmed by 4 bases and V by 4 bases; bases with no gene match: 6. The CDR3: CASSPGTSGRVYEQYF. CDR3 nucleotides: TGTGCCAGCAGCCCTGGGACTAGCGGGAGAGTATACGAGCAGTACTTC.

The V call is TRBV11-2, the J call TRBJ2-1; TRBD1 matches at 8 bases. The length of the CDR3 is 15 residues. Germline trimming cut 8 bases from V and 7 bases from J; bases unmatched to any gene: 13. CDR1 and CDR2 from the germline V gene are SGHAT and FQNNGV. CDR3: CASGTRDRSLNEQFF. CDR3 nucleotide sequence: TGTGCCAGCGGAACCCGGGACAGGAGTTTGAATGAGCAGTTCTTC.

The gene calls are TRBV25-1 and TRBJ1-3; tentatively, D is TRBD1 (5 bases). Per the germline V gene, CDR1 is MGHDK and CDR2 is SYGVNS. CDR3 length: 13 amino acids. V shed 6 bases and J shed 5 bases, with 11 bases lying between them. CDR3 nucleotide sequence: TGTGCCAGCAGGGAGGGGATACGAAACACCATATATTTT. This translates into CASREGIRNTIYF.

The chain recombines TRBV28 with TRBJ2-1; perhaps TRBD2 as D (5 bases). In germline, CDR1 is MDHEN, CDR2 SYDVKM. This CDR3 contains 15 residues. With 7 bases removed from V and 6 bases from J, the gap between germline ends came to 19 bases. CDR3: CASKGYNIATNEQFF. The CDR3, as DNA: TGTGCCAGCAAGGGATACAATATAGCGACCAATGAGCAGTTCTTC.

This clone was observed a single time. The rearrangement links TRBV3-1 (or the pseudogene TRBV3-2) to TRBJ2-3; 10 bases fit TRBD2. V trimming: 1 base; J trimming: 5 bases; junction bases outside the gene matches: 3. This CDR3 spans 15 amino acids. CDR1 is LGHDT and CDR2 is YNNKEL in the germline V gene (reference sequence). For the CDR3, the DNA is TGTGCCAGCAGCCAAGCCCTAGCGGGGGAAGATACGCAGTATTTT. Translated, it gives CASSQALAGEDTQYF.

The rearrangement joins TRBV2 to TRBJ2-1, with a weak D call TRBD2 (6 bases). The CDR3 length is 14 residues. Trimming left V 3 bases short and J 6 bases short, with 12 bases between. Per the germline V gene, CDR1 is SNHLY and CDR2 is FYNNEI. CDR3 sequence reads: CASSDRGYLNEQFF. The CDR3 nucleotides read TGTGCCAGCAGTGACCGGGGGTACCTCAATGAGCAGTTCTTC. The complete variable domain, with remaining parts taken from reference TRBV2 and TRBJ2-1, reads EPEVTQTPSHQVTQMGQEVILRCVPISNHLYFYWYRQILGQKVEFLVSFYNNEISEKSEIFDDQFSVERPDGSNFTLKIRSTKLEDSAMYFCASSDRGYLNEQFFGPGTRLTVL.

The chain employs TRBV19 and TRBJ2-5; no reliable D call. Germline-derived CDR1 and CDR2 are LNHDA and SQIVND (reference sequence). Trimming shortened V by 1 base and J by 2 bases, and 8 bases separated the two germline ends. The CDR3 length is 14 residues. DNA for the CDR3: TGTGCCAGTAGTATAGGTGGCACACAAGAGACCCAGTACTTC. Its protein is CASSIGGTQETQYF.

This chain uses TRBV5-1 with TRBJ1-1, with D unclear. The ends were cut back, 3 bases at V and 6 bases at J, with 15 bases in the middle. CDR1 SGHRS and CDR2 YFSETQ come from the germline V gene. The CDR3 spans 14 residues. In DNA form, the CDR3 reads TGCGCCAGCAGCTGGAGTACCGGGATCCCTGAAGCTTTCTTT. Amino acids: CASSWSTGIPEAFF.

This clone appeared once. In DNA, the CDR3 is TGCAGCGTTGCCACCGGGACAGGAAATAATTCACCCCTCCACTTT. This gives the protein CSVATGTGNNSPLHF. This sequence joins TRBV29-1 and TRBJ1-6; 8 nucleotides line up with TRBD1. Unmatched junction bases numbered 7, after V lost 4 bases and J lost 5 bases. Looked up from germline, CDR1 is SQVTM and CDR2 is ANQGSEA. CDR3 length equals 15 residues.

Here the CDR3 DNA reads TGTGCCAGCAGCCTAGCGGGAGGGCCGGGGAATGAGCAGTTCTTC. This encodes CASSLAGGPGNEQFF. The gene calls are TRBV14 and TRBJ2-1; 11 nucleotides line up with TRBD2. The CDR3 consists of 15 residues. With V trimmed by 4 bases and J by 7 bases, 6 bases remained unmatched. Per the germline V gene, CDR1 is SGHDN and CDR2 is FVKESK.